The 2 T cell receptor beta chains below all came from one sample that was sequenced in a study of identifying expanded T cells in peripheral blood (dated by TCRdb to about 2019). The library was produced with the immunoSEQ multiplex PCR assay. What TCRdb holds here is the immuneACCESS table cut down to in-frame rearrangements. Part of the clones is not present; checked against another copy, under half of the missing clones reflect an unresolved V gene, and the others are unexplained. Counted in this sample were about 130,000 clones; 86% of them appeared once. The ten largest make up roughly 7.9% of the sample. Sequenced: blood. The receptors originated from a person aged 18 to 75 in good health.

The sample holds one count of this clone. The missing conserved phenylalanine or tryptophan at the end of this CDR3 makes a read error likely. The DNA is left out, because the CDR3 cannot be placed on it with certainty; the CDR3 is given as TCRdb lists it. This chain links TRBV2 with TRBJ2-3; the table names TRBD2, a call not compared with the DNA. Germline lookup yields CDR1 SNHLY and CDR2 FYNNEI. The CDR3 is made up of 12 amino acids, end residues included. The CDR3 protein is CATGTSGGGAEI.

The chain combines TRBV7-9 with TRBJ2-1; 8 nucleotides align to TRBD2. This CDR3 is built from 14 residues. Germline trimming cut 2 bases from V and 8 bases from J; bases unmatched to any gene: 5. CDR1 is SEHNR, CDR2 FQNEAQ, per germline (reference sequence). CDR3 sequence: CASSLLAGVDEQFF. CDR3 DNA sequence: TGTGCCAGCAGCTTACTAGCGGGTGTGGATGAGCAGTTCTTC.